This T cell receptor (beta chain) comes out of a study of regulatory T cells in long-lasting Graves disease. As for the study in general: For under 3 months, newly diagnosed Graves' patients had been taking antithyroid drugs. Study outcomes and limitations: More public clonotypes were shared by persistent patients (around 2,800) than by new patients (roughly 870). Accuracy was perhaps lowered by the small sample size. Patients with persistent Graves' had lower TCR diversity than newly diagnosed patients.

Note on this clonotype: Its specificity is not known.

To make TCR beta libraries, researchers used iRepertoire HTBI primers and Arm-PCR of CDR3 regions. TCRdb processed the multiplex PCR reads anew with MiXCR; each CDR3 protein has one entry. The sample lists approximately 300,000 distinct CDR3 sequences, 15% to 20% occurring once. Time point indicated: newly diagnosed GD, antithyroid drugs for less than 3 months. From RNA extracted from PBMCs, the TCR library was made. The clonotype was recovered from a female donor with Graves disease. The sequences come from peripheral blood mononuclear cells (PBMCs), collected at new diagnosis, from a patient treated with antithyroid drugs.

The CDR3 nucleotides read TGCAGCGCCGAACCGGGCGGGAGCACTGAAGCTTTCTTT. It yields the protein CSAEPGGSTEAFF. The rearrangement joins TRBV29-1 to TRBJ1-1; the D is unclear. There are 13 residues in the CDR3. Germline V gives CDR1 SQVTM, CDR2 ANQGSEA. The V and J ends lost 7 bases and 4 bases respectively, with 16 bases between them.